This T cell receptor (beta chain) was captured in a study of blood T cells in healthy people across ages. Unmatched junction bases numbered 4, after V lost 5 bases and J lost 5 bases. This CDR3 is built from 13 residues. Germline V CDR1 and CDR2: SGHRS, YFSETQ. PCR was performed a second time for 7 to 11 cycles using a sample-barcoded 5' primer and a J-beta primer mix. Via MiXCR, TCRdb re-called the 5' RACE reads, giving one row per CDR3 protein. This sample has under 950,000 distinct CDR3 sequences; over 20% occur once, and the top ten carry around a fifth. The TCR comes from a man between 65 and 85 years old in good health. The sample was blood. The chain recombines TRBV5-1 with TRBJ1-1; TRBD1 agrees at 9 bases. The CDR3 loop reads CASRTGGRTEAFF. The CDR3 DNA reads TGCGCCAGCAGGACAGGGGGGAGGACTGAAGCTTTCTTT.